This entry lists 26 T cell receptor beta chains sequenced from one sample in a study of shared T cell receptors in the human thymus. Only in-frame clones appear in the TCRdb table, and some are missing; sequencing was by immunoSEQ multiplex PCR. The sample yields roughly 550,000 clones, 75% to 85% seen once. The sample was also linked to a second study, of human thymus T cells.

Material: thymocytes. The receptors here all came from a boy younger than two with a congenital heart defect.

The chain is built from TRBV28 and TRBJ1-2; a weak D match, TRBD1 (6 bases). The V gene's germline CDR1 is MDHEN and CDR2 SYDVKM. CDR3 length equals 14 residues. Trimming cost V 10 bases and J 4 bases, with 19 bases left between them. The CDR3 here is CATPGGGFAYGYTF. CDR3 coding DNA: TGTGCCACCCCGGGAGGGGGATTTGCCTATGGCTACACCTTC.

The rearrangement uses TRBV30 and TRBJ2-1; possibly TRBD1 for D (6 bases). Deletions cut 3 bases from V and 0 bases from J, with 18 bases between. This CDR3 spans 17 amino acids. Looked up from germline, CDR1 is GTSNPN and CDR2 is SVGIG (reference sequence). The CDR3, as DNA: TGTGCCTGGAGACTAAGTTTGGGGGCCAGCTCCTACAATGAGCAGTTCTTC. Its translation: CAWRLSLGASSYNEQFF.

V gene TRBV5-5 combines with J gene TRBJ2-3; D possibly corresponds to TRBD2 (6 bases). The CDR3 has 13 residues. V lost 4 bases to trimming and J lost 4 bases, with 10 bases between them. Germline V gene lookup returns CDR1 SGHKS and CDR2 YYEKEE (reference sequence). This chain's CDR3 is CASSGGVPDTQYF. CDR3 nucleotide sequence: TGTGCCAGCAGCGGAGGGGTTCCAGATACGCAGTATTTT.

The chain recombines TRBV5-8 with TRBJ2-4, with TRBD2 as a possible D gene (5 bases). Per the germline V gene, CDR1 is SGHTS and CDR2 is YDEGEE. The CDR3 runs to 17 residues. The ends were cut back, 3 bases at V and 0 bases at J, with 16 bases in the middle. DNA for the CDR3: TGTGCCAGCAGCTCTCCTCGGGGAGACGTAGCCAAAAACATTCAGTACTTC. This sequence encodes CASSSPRGDVAKNIQYF.

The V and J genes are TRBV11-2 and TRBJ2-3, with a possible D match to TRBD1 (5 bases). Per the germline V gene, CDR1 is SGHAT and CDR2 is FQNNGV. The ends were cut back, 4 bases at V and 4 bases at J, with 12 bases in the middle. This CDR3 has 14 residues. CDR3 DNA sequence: TGTGCCAGCAGCTCCAAGGGGTGGGCAGATACGCAGTATTTT. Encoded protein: CASSSKGWADTQYF.

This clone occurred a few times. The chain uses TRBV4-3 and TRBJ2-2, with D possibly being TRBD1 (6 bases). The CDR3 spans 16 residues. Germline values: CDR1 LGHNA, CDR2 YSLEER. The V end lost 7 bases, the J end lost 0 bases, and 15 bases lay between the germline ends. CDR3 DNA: TGCGCCAGCACCTCAGGGGAGCCCGCGAACACCGGGGAGCTGTTTTTT. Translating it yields CASTSGEPANTGELFF.

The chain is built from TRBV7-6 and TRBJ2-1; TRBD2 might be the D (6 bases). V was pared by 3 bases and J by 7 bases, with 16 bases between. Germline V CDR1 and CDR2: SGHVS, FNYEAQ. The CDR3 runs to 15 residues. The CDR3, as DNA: TGTGCCAGCAGCTTCCCAGGGAGGCCCGGAAATGAGCAGTTCTTC. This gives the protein CASSFPGRPGNEQFF.

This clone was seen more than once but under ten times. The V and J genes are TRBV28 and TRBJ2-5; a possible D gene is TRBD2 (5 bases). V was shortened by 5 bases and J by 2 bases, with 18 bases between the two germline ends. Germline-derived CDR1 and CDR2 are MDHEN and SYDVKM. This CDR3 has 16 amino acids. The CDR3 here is CASSPIVRQRQETQYF. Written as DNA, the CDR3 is TGTGCCAGCAGTCCTATAGTCAGGCAGCGGCAAGAGACCCAGTACTTC. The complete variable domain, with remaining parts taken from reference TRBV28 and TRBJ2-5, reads DVKVTQSSRYLVKRTGEKVFLECVQDMDHENMFWYRQDPGLGLRLIYFSYDVKMKEKGDIPEGYSVSREKKERFSLILESASTNQTSMYLCASSPIVRQRQETQYFGPGTRLLVL.

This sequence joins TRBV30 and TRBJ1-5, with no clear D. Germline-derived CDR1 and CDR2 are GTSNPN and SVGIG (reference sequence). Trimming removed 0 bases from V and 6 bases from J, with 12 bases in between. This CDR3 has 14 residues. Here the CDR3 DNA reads TGTGCCTGGAGTGTCGGTGGAGGGAGTCAGCCCCAGCATTTT. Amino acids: CAWSVGGGSQPQHF.

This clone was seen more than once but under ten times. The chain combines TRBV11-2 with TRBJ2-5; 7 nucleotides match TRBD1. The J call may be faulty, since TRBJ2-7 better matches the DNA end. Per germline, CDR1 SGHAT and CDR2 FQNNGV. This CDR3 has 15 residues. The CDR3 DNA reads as TGTGCCAGCAGCTTAGACGGACAGGTTATCTACGAGCAGTACTTC. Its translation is CASSLDGQVIYEQYF.

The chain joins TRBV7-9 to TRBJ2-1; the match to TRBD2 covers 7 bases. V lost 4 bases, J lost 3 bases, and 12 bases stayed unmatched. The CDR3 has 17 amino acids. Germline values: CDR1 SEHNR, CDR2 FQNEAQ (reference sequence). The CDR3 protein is CASSSPRLADLYNEQFF. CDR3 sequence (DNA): TGTGCCAGCAGCTCCCCCCGTCTAGCGGATCTCTACAATGAGCAGTTCTTC.

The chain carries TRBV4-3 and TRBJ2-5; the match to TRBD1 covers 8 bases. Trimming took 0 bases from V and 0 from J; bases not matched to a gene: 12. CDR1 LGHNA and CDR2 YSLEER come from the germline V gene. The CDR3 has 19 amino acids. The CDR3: CASSQDSGQERPHQETQYF. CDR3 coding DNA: TGCGCCAGCAGCCAAGATTCGGGACAGGAACGACCCCACCAAGAGACCCAGTACTTC.

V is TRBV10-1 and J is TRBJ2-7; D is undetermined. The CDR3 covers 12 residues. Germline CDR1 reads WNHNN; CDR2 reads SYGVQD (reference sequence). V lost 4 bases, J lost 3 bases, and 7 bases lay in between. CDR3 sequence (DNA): TGCGCCAGCAGTGTAGCTAACTACGAGCAGTACTTC. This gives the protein CASSVANYEQYF.

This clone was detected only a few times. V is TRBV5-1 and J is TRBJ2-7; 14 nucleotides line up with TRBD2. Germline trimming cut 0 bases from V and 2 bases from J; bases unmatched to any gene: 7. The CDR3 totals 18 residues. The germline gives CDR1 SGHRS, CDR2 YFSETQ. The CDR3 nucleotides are TGCGCCAGCAGCTTGGAGGGGACTAGCGGGAGTGCGGCCTACGAGCAGTACTTC. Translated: CASSLEGTSGSAAYEQYF.

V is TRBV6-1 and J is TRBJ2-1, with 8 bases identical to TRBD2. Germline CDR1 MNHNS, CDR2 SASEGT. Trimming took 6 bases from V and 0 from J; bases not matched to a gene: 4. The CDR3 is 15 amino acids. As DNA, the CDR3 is TGTGCCAGCAGGCGGGAGGCGGGCTCCTACAATGAGCAGTTCTTC. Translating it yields CASRREAGSYNEQFF.

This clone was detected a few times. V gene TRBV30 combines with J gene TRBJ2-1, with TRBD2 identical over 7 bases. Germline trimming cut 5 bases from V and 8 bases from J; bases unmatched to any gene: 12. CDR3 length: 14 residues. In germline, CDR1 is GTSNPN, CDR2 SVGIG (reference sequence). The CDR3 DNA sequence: TGTGCCTGGGACCTCTTGGGGGGGGGAGATGAGCAGTTCTTC. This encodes CAWDLLGGGDEQFF.

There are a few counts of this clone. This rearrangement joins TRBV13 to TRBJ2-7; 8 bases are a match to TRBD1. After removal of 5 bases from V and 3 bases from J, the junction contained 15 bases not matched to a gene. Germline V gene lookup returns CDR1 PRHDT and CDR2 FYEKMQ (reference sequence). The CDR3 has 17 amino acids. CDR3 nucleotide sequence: TGTGCCAGCAGCCTCACAGGGGGTCATCGCATAGACTACGAGCAGTACTTC. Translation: CASSLTGGHRIDYEQYF.

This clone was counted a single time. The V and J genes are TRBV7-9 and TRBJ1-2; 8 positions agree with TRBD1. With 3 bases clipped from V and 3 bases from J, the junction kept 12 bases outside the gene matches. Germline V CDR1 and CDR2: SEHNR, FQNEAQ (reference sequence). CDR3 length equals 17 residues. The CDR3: CASSFLGQGARDYGYTF. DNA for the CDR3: TGTGCCAGCAGCTTCCTTGGACAGGGAGCGAGGGACTATGGCTACACCTTC.

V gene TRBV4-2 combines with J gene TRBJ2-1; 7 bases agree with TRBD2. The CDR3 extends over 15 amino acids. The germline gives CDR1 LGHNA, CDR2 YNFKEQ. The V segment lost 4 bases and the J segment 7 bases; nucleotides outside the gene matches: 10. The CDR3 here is CASSPSGGSRNEQFF. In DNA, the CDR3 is TGTGCCAGCAGCCCGTCTGGCGGGAGTAGGAATGAGCAGTTCTTC.

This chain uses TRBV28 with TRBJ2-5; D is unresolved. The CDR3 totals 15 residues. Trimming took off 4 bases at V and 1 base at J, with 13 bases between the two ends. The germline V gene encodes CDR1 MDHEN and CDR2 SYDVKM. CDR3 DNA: TGTGCCAGCAGTTCCCCCAGTTTATTCCAAGAGACCCAGTACTTC. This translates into CASSSPSLFQETQYF.

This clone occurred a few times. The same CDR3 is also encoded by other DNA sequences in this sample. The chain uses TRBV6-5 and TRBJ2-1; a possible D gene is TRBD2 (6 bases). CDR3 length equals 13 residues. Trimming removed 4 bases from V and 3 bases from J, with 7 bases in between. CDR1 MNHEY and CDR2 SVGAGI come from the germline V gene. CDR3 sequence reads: CASSSRDYNEQFF. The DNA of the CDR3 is TGTGCCAGCAGTTCGCGGGACTACAATGAGCAGTTCTTC.

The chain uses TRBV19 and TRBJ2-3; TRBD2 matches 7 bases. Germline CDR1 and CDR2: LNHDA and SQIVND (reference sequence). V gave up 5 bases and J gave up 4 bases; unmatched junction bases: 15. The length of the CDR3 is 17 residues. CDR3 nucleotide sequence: TGTGCCAGTAGTGGGAGGGCTGGCGCCGAGAGGCCAGATACGCAGTATTTT. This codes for CASSGRAGAERPDTQYF.

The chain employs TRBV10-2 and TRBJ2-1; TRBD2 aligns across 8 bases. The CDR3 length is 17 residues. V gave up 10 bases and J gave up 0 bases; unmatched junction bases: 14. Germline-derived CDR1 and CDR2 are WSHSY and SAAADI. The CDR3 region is CATIDLREVPSYNEQFF. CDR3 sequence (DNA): TGCGCCACCATAGACTTGCGGGAGGTCCCCTCCTACAATGAGCAGTTCTTC.

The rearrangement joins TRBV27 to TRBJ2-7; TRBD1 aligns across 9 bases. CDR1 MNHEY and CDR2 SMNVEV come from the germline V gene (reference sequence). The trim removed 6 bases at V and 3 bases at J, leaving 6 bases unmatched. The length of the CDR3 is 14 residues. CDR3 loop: CASRKGDRVYEQYF. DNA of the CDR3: TGTGCCAGCAGGAAGGGGGACAGGGTCTACGAGCAGTACTTC.

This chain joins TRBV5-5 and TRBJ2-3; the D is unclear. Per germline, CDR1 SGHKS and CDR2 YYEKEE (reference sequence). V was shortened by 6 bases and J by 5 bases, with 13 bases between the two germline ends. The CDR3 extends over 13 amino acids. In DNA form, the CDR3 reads TGTGCCAGCATCCTGGATCCGGGAGATACGCAGTATTTT. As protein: CASILDPGDTQYF.

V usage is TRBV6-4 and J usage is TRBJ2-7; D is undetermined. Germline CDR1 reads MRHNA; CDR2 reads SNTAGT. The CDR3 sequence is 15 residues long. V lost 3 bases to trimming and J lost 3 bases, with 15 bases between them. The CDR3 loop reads CASSDSPRPFYEQYF. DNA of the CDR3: TGTGCCAGCAGTGATTCACCCAGGCCCTTCTACGAGCAGTACTTC.